This TCR beta chain came from a study of neurological immune-mediated disorders. The making of cDNA relied on 5'RACE with 10-nucleotide random UMIs. TCRdb re-derived calls from the 5' RACE reads in MiXCR, one entry per CDR3 protein. The sample has roughly 50,000 distinct CDR3 sequences; roughly an eighth are singletons. Points from the study as a whole: None of the CDR3 amino acid sequences found in expanded clones was shared across subjects. This suggests that the TCR-beta repertoires were private in all groups. While HTLV-1-associated myelopathy showed the greatest TCR clonal expansion, multiple sclerosis showed the least, falling below healthy controls.

Time point denoted: longitudinal time-point 3. The unsorted libraries originated from 2 million PBMCs that had been stored at -80 C. CDR3 length: 13 amino acids. CDR1 DFQATT and CDR2 SNEGSKA come from the germline V gene (reference sequence). J was trimmed by 6 bases and V by 4 bases; bases with no gene match: 4. In this sample, this clonotype turned up many times. The antigen is unknown. Sequencing used PBMCs. V is TRBV20-1 and J is TRBJ2-3, with 10 bases that match TRBD2. The receptor's source is a male donor with HTLV-1-associated myelopathy (HAM/TSP). The CDR3 coding sequence is TGCAGTGCTAAACTAGCGGGGACCGATACGCAGTATTTT. This sequence encodes CSAKLAGTDTQYF.